Each of the 29 T cell receptor beta chains below was sequenced from the same sample in a study of read filtering for tumor transcriptome and immune sequencing. Molecular barcoded adaptors covering alpha/delta and beta/gamma chains were used on 400 to 450 ng RNA. TCRdb recomputed calls from the reads with MiXCR, one row per CDR3 protein. This table holds over 50,000 distinct CDR3 sequences, roughly a fifth found once. Sequences were obtained from a population of CD138-negative cells sorted from bone marrow. The receptors here all came from a donor aged 40 or older with multiple myeloma.

This clonotype has a count of ten or more. The chain joins TRBV5-1 to TRBJ2-5, with 10 positions matching TRBD2. CDR3 size: 17 residues. CDR1 and CDR2 (germline): SGHRS, YFSETQ. Germline trimming cut 3 bases from V and 4 bases from J; bases unmatched to any gene: 12. The CDR3 loop reads CASSSNGLAEAGETQYF. In DNA form, the CDR3 reads TGCGCCAGCAGCTCTAACGGACTAGCGGAGGCGGGAGAGACCCAGTACTTC.

Concerning this clonotype itself: Being one base from a much bigger clone, this may be a read error. The rearrangement links TRBV7-2 to TRBJ1-4, with TRBD1 as a possible D gene (6 bases). The CDR3 sequence is 14 residues long. Germline V gene data show CDR1 as SGHTA and CDR2 as FQGNSA. Trimming took off 5 bases at V and 6 bases at J, with 13 bases between the two ends. Here the CDR3 reads CASSLTRGHEKLFF. The CDR3 region has the DNA TGTGCCAGCAGCCTTACGCGGGGGCATGAAAAACTGTTTTTT.

This clonotype was recorded at least ten times. The gene calls are TRBV28 and TRBJ1-2; possibly TRBD1 for D (6 bases). Germline assignment: CDR1 MDHEN and CDR2 SYDVKM. This CDR3 has 16 residues. V lost 6 bases to trimming and J lost 6 bases, with 23 bases between them. The CDR3 DNA reads as TGTGCCAGCAGGCCAACAGGGATAGAGTTCTCTCATGGCTACACCTTC. It encodes CASRPTGIEFSHGYTF.

This clonotype was observed many times. The DNA of the CDR3 is TGTGCCAGCAGTTTATGGTATCAGCCCCAGCATTTT. It specifies CASSLWYQPQHF. This sequence joins TRBV12-3 or TRBV12-4 and TRBJ1-5; D is undetermined. Deletions cut 2 bases from V and 5 bases from J, with 4 bases between. The CDR3 totals 12 residues.

About this clonotype: This may be a read error, as it is one base from a much larger clone. The chain joins TRBV5-1 to TRBJ1-2, with a possible D match to TRBD1 (5 bases). The V gene's germline CDR1 is SGHRS and CDR2 YFSETQ. This CDR3 is built from 15 residues. With 3 bases removed from V and 6 bases from J, the gap between germline ends came to 18 bases. The CDR3 sequence: CASSSQGVLPDGYTF. CDR3 bases: TGCGCCAGCAGCTCGCAGGGTGTCCTCCCCGATGGCTACACCTTC.

CDR3 loop: CASSQGLTGTYEQYF. The CDR3 DNA reads TGTGCCAGCAGCCAAGGTCTAACGGGGACCTACGAGCAGTACTTC. The V call is TRBV3-1, the J call TRBJ2-7, with TRBD2 as a possible D gene (5 bases). Trimming shortened V by 1 base and J by 2 bases, and 12 bases separated the two germline ends. The CDR3 consists of 15 residues. CDR1 is LGHDT, CDR2 YNNKEL, per germline (reference sequence).

This sequence joins TRBV5-5 and TRBJ2-1; 10 nucleotides match TRBD2. Germline V lookup: CDR1 SGHKS, CDR2 YYEKEE (reference sequence). Trimming removed 6 bases from V and 4 bases from J; junction bases left unmatched: 10. The CDR3 is 16 residues long. The CDR3 region is CASNLAGAFSYNEQFF. CDR3 coding DNA: TGTGCCAGCAACCTAGCGGGGGCGTTCTCTTACAATGAGCAGTTCTTC.

CDR3 region: CATGTHRGGETDTQYF. DNA for the CDR3: TGTGCCACAGGAACCCACCGCGGGGGGGAGACAGATACGCAGTATTTT. V gene TRBV24-1 combines with J gene TRBJ2-3, with 9 bases that match TRBD2. This CDR3 has 16 amino acids. V dropped 10 bases and J dropped 3; count of bases not matched to a gene: 13. Germline-derived CDR1 and CDR2 are KGHDR and SFDVKD.

The sample holds a few counts of this clonotype. The V gene is TRBV6-2 or TRBV6-3, the J gene TRBJ2-2; 12 positions agree with TRBD2. Germline V gives CDR1 MNHEY, CDR2 SVGEGT. The CDR3 contains 18 residues. Trimming took 0 bases from V and 4 from J; bases not matched to a gene: 6. CDR3: CASSYSTSGSRGTGELFF. The DNA for the CDR3 is TGTGCCAGCAGTTACTCGACTAGCGGGAGTCGGGGCACCGGGGAGCTGTTTTTT.

There are many counts of this clonotype. The rearrangement joins TRBV13 to TRBJ1-2; D not resolved. The CDR3 is made up of 13 amino acids. Germline V gives CDR1 PRHDT, CDR2 FYEKMQ (reference sequence). V lost 6 bases and J 0 bases, leaving 8 bases between the germline ends. This CDR3 is CASSFRTNYGYTF. The CDR3 region has the DNA TGTGCCAGCAGTTTCCGGACTAACTATGGCTACACCTTC. The full variable domain, completed using reference TRBV13 and TRBJ1-2, is AAGVIQSPRHLIKEKRETATLKCYPIPRHDTVYWYQQGPGQDPQFLISFYEKMQSDKGSIPDRFSAQQFSDYHSELNMSSLELGDSALYFCASSFRTNYGYTFGSGTRLTVV.

Many counts were recorded for this clonotype. The gene calls are TRBV29-1 and TRBJ2-5, with D uncertain. CDR1 and CDR2 from the germline V gene are SQVTM and ANQGSEA. There are 11 residues in the CDR3. V lost 6 bases and J lost 2, with 7 bases in between. The CDR3 region has the DNA TGCAGCGTGATCGGACAAGAGACCCAGTACTTC. Its protein is CSVIGQETQYF.

This clonotype was recorded a few times. The CDR3 sequence is CSPWTGVGYGYTF. The CDR3 region has the DNA TGCAGTCCCTGGACAGGGGTAGGGTATGGCTACACCTTC. The chain uses TRBV20-1 and TRBJ1-2; 9 positions agree with TRBD1. This CDR3 comprises 13 residues. Germline V gene lookup returns CDR1 DFQATT and CDR2 SNEGSKA (reference sequence). Unmatched junction bases numbered 9, after V lost 8 bases and J lost 5 bases.

Turning to this clonotype: Germline and junction disagree at one end, which may indicate a read error. CDR3 in amino acids: CALSVPQGGITEAFF. CDR3 DNA: TGTGCCTTATCGGTGCCCCAGGGTGGTATCACTGAGGCTTTCTTT. V and J are TRBV28 and TRBJ1-1, with D maybe TRBD1 (5 bases). Per the germline V gene, CDR1 is MDHEN and CDR2 is SYDVKM. The CDR3 has 15 residues.

This clonotype showed up many times. The gene calls are TRBV2 and TRBJ2-7; D not certain. The V gene's germline CDR1 is SNHLY and CDR2 FYNNEI. This CDR3 spans 12 amino acids. V was trimmed by 7 bases and J by 3 bases, leaving 10 bases between them. Here the CDR3 reads CASKESDYEQYF. CDR3 DNA sequence: TGTGCCAGCAAGGAGAGTGACTACGAGCAGTACTTC.

In its sample, this clonotype was seen many times. The chain is built from TRBV13 and TRBJ2-3; D unclear. Deletions cut 3 bases from V and 1 base from J, with 5 bases between. Germline lookup yields CDR1 PRHDT and CDR2 FYEKMQ (reference sequence). This CDR3 spans 13 amino acids. The CDR3 region is CASSLERTDTQYF. The CDR3 DNA sequence: TGTGCCAGCAGCTTGGAACGCACAGATACGCAGTATTTT.

This clonotype occurred many times. The chain combines TRBV20-1 with TRBJ2-3; D gene unclear. V dropped 2 bases and J dropped 1 base, with 13 bases sitting between them. The germline CDR1 and CDR2 sequences are DFQATT and SNEGSKA (reference sequence). This CDR3 contains 15 residues. CDR3 sequence: CSARKQTSGTDTQYF. In DNA form, the CDR3 reads TGCAGTGCTAGAAAACAGACCTCTGGCACAGATACGCAGTATTTT.

This clonotype occurred many times. The J gene is TRBJ1-1, the V gene TRBV28, with D possibly being TRBD1 (6 bases). V was trimmed by 5 bases and J by 9 bases, leaving 19 bases between them. CDR3 length: 14 residues. Germline V gene lookup returns CDR1 MDHEN and CDR2 SYDVKM. CDR3 loop: CASSPLPPGHKAFF. The CDR3 DNA sequence: TGTGCCAGCAGTCCTCTTCCTCCGGGACATAAAGCTTTCTTT.

V gene TRBV20-1 combines with J gene TRBJ2-5; D is unclear. This CDR3 contains 12 residues. Germline CDR1 DFQATT, CDR2 SNEGSKA (reference sequence). The ends were cut back, 0 bases at V and 7 bases at J, with 9 bases in the middle. The CDR3 nucleotides are TGCAGTGCTAGAGAAGGGAAAGGGACCCAGTACTTC. It translates to CSAREGKGTQYF.

Concerning this clonotype: With a much larger clone just one base away, this may be a read error. The rearrangement links TRBV29-1 to TRBJ1-1; 8 bases align to TRBD1. The V gene end was trimmed by 4 bases and the J gene end by 11 bases; junction bases not matched to a gene: 15. CDR3 length: 14 amino acids. Germline CDR1 reads SQVTM; CDR2 reads ANQGSEA. CDR3 region: CSVGGDRGKVGAFF. DNA for the CDR3: TGCAGCGTTGGAGGAGACAGGGGAAAGGTTGGGGCTTTCTTT.

A word on this clonotype: Sequence at one end of the junction differs from germline and may be a read error. The gene calls are TRBV20-1 and TRBJ2-7, with D maybe TRBD2 (5 bases). This CDR3 region has 13 residues. The V gene's germline CDR1 is DFQATT and CDR2 SNEGSKA (reference sequence). CDR3 bases: TGCAGTGCTAGGAGCAAGAGGGTCCACGAGCGGTACTTC. Translation gives CSARSKRVHERYF.

This clonotype was detected ten times or more. V gene TRBV4-1 combines with J gene TRBJ2-3; D unclear. Germline V lookup: CDR1 MGHRA, CDR2 YSYEKL. The CDR3 length is 15 residues. Trimming left V 0 bases short and J 0 bases short, with 7 bases between. The CDR3 DNA reads TGCGCCAGCAGCCAAGACGGGTTGAGCACAGATACGCAGTATTTT. Translated: CASSQDGLSTDTQYF.

This clonotype came up a few times. The chain combines TRBV2 with TRBJ2-2; 8 bases fit TRBD2. With V trimmed by 8 bases and J by 6 bases, 2 bases remained unmatched. The CDR3 covers 12 residues. Per germline, CDR1 SNHLY and CDR2 FYNNEI. The CDR3 DNA reads TGTGCCAGCGAAGCGGGAGCCGGGGAGCTGTTTTTT. It is translated as CASEAGAGELFF.

This clonotype was detected many times. The chain joins TRBV6-6 to TRBJ1-2, with D possibly being TRBD1 (6 bases). The ends were cut back, 2 bases at V and 8 bases at J, with 15 bases in the middle. This CDR3 is built from 14 residues. Germline V gene lookup returns CDR1 MNHNY and CDR2 SVGAGI (reference sequence). The CDR3 sequence is CASSYVRTAVGYTF. The CDR3 nucleotides read TGTGCCAGCAGTTACGTCCGGACAGCAGTCGGCTACACCTTC.

In its sample, this clonotype was seen many times. The chain combines TRBV4-2 with TRBJ2-1, with 13 bases aligning to TRBD2. The CDR3 contains 18 residues. Losses at the gene ends were 1 base for V and 6 bases for J; bases not matched to a gene: 9. Per germline, CDR1 LGHNA and CDR2 YNFKEQ. CDR3: CASSQANTGLAGFNEQFF. In DNA form, the CDR3 reads TGTGCCAGCAGCCAAGCTAACACGGGACTAGCGGGGTTCAATGAGCAGTTCTTC.

The rearrangement joins TRBV19 to TRBJ1-1, with no clear D. The ends were cut back, 4 bases at V and 4 bases at J, with 7 bases in the middle. Germline CDR1 is LNHDA and CDR2 is SQIVND (reference sequence). The CDR3 sequence is 12 residues long. The CDR3 loop is CASSNPSTEAFF. The CDR3 bases are TGTGCCAGTAGTAACCCTTCCACTGAAGCTTTCTTT.

In this sample, this clonotype turned up a few times. The CDR3 DNA sequence: TGTGCCAGCAGCTTCGCCCGTTCGGGGGGCGATGGCTACACCTTC. Translated, it gives CASSFARSGGDGYTF. The genes are TRBV6-5 and TRBJ1-2, with a possible D match to TRBD1 (6 bases). Germline V gene lookup returns CDR1 MNHEY and CDR2 SVGAGI. V was trimmed by 6 bases and J by 6 bases, leaving 20 bases between them. The CDR3 totals 15 residues.

At least ten counts were recorded for this clonotype. The genes are TRBV7-2 and TRBJ1-5; D gene uncertain. Between the trimmed V and J ends, which lost 5 bases and 2 bases, there was a span of 10 bases. The CDR3 runs 14 residues. CDR1 is SGHTA and CDR2 is FQGNSA in the germline V gene. Written as DNA, the CDR3 is TGTGCCAGCAGCGAGTACCAGGGCAATCAGCCCCAGCATTTT. This codes for CASSEYQGNQPQHF.

This clonotype was seen repeatedly, ten times or more. The CDR3 reads CASSPVGTIPSKQPQHF. CDR3 sequence (DNA): TGTGCCAGCAGTCCCGTGGGAACGATTCCTTCCAAGCAGCCCCAGCATTTT. The rearrangement joins TRBV6-5 to TRBJ1-5; D not resolved. CDR1 MNHEY and CDR2 SVGAGI come from the germline V gene. This CDR3 has 17 residues. Trimming left V 5 bases short and J 7 bases short, with 24 bases between.

Concerning this clonotype itself: Since a much larger clone is just one base distant, this may be a read error. This chain uses TRBV3-1 with TRBJ1-5; D is uncertain. Germline V CDR1 and CDR2: LGHDT, YNNKEL (reference sequence). The CDR3 is made up of 12 amino acids. The CDR3 reads CSSSQADQPQHF. The CDR3 bases are TGTTCCAGCAGCCAGGCAGATCAGCCCCAGCATTTT. The whole variable domain, remainder taken from reference TRBV3-1 and TRBJ1-5, is DTAVSQTPKYLVTQMGNDKSIKCEQNLGHDTMYWYKQDSKKFLKIMFSYNNKELIINETVPNRFSPKSPDKAHLNLHINSLELGDSAVYFCSSSQADQPQHFGDGTRLSIL.